This TCR beta chain comes out of a study of CD8+ T cells in alopecia areata. In each case, RNA was isolated and then reverse transcribed into cDNA as the sequencing template. Measured with immunoSEQ multiplex PCR; TCRdb has only the in-frame clones, and not every one. The sample records 200,000 to 250,000 clones, less than 75% being singletons. Treatment indicated: oral pan-JAK inhibitor, 5-10 mg twice daily. V lost 0 bases to trimming and J lost 5 bases, with 8 bases between them. The CDR3 has 15 residues. The germline gives CDR1 MGHRA, CDR2 YSYEKL. The chain is built from TRBV4-1 and TRBJ1-6; D ambiguous. The sequences come from CD4+ T cells sorted from blood, collected at week 4, from a patient treated with tofacitinib. This clonotype originated in a human donor with alopecia areata. CDR3 amino acids: CASSQDRQNNSPLHF. The CDR3, as DNA: TGCGCCAGCAGCCAAGATCGGCAGAATAATTCACCCCTCCACTTT.